The clone carrying this T cell receptor beta chain was observed a few times. Its antigen remains unknown. Germline CDR1 reads SGDLS; CDR2 reads YYNGEE. V lost 1 base, J lost 7 bases, and 11 bases lay in between. The CDR3 contains 14 residues. Genomic DNA acted as the template from which TCR beta VDJ combination and CDR3 sequence profiling were carried out. TCRdb re-derived calls from the reads in MiXCR, one entry per CDR3 protein. The table lists roughly 150,000 distinct CDR3 sequences, around 45% of them singletons. These data are taken from a study of CD8+CD57+ T cells in acquired aplastic anemia. Whole-study context: DNA from sorted CD4+ and CD8+ cells averaged about 3.2 ug. CD4+ reads averaged around 9.9 million in healthy donors.

Overall study findings and caveats: Patient and control CD8+ Simpson's diversity was not significantly different. The study identified roughly 29 CD8+ CDR3 sequences shared by patients and controls.

The sequence was obtained from a human donor in good health. The chain joins TRBV9 to TRBJ2-2; D gene ambiguous. The sample comprised sorted CD4+, CD8+, or CD8+CD57+ T cells (not recorded which) from PBMCs. CDR3 in DNA: TGTGCCAGCAGCGTACAGCCGTCAGACGGGGAGCTGTTTTTT. This encodes CASSVQPSDGELFF.